This TCR beta chain appears in the sequencing data of a study of shared clonotypes between healthy human individuals. Study findings and constraints: Clonotypes that were shared across four donors made up around 5% of naive CD4 clonotypes. Non-shared clonotypes were found to have lower generation probabilities than the clonotypes that were shared by all four of the sorted-subset donors.

The CDR3 extends over 14 amino acids. V was pared by 5 bases and J by 7 bases, with 7 bases of the junction left unmatched. Germline V gene sequence: CDR1 MNHEY, CDR2 SMNVEV (reference sequence). Comment on this clone: Its antigen is not known.

It was across several immunoSEQ plates that each subset's genomic DNA was evenly split. Assay: immunoSEQ multiplex PCR; the TCRdb copy retains only in-frame clones and omits some. The sample shows about 2.2 million clones, 80% to 95% of them seen only once. CD8 cells classed as naive were CD45RO-negative and positively selected for CCR7, excluding terminally differentiated effector memory CD45RA+ cells. The sequenced material came from naive CD8+ T cells from PBMCs. The rearrangement uses TRBV27 and TRBJ1-5, with 8 nucleotides matching TRBD1. The TCR comes from a man aged 18 to 29 in good health. Some clones in this sample may be carry-over from other donors' samples. The DNA of the CDR3 is TGTGCCAGCAGTCTACAGACAGGGGAACAGCCCCAGCATTTT. It codes for CASSLQTGEQPQHF.